This T cell receptor beta chain was identified during a study of T cells in Graves' hyperthyroidism and ophthalmopathy. Many counts were recorded for this clonotype. Authors of the study amplified TCR beta CDR3 regions from RNA transcripts. HTBI primers were the set used in a first-round RT-PCR of the TCR CDR3. TCRdb re-analysed the multiplex PCR reads in MiXCR, keeping a single row per CDR3 protein. The table shows 400,000 to 600,000 distinct CDR3 sequences, with under 25% occurring only once. Losses at the gene ends were 2 bases for V and 7 bases for J; bases not matched to a gene: 2. The CDR3 sequence is 14 residues long.

The gene calls are TRBV12-3 or TRBV12-4 and TRBJ2-2, with 9 bases aligning to TRBD1. The sequenced sample was blood. The receptor was derived from a man younger than 35 with Graves' hyperthyroidism. CDR3 loop: CASSLRQGDGELFF. CDR3 in DNA: TGTGCCAGCAGTTTAAGACAGGGGGACGGGGAGCTGTTTTTT.